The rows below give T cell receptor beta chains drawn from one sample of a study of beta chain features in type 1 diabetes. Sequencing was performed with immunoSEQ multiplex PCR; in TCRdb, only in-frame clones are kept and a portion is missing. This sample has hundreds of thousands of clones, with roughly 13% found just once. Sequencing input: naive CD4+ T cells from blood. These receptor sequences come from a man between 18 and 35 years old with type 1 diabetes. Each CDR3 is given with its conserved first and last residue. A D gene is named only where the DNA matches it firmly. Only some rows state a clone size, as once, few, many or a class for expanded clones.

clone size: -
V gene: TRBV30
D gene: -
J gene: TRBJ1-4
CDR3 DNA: TGTGCCTGGAACCCGGTTGCAACTAATGAAAAACTGTTTTTT
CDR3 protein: CAWNPVATNEKLFF

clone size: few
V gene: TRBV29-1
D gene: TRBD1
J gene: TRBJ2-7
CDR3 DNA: TGCAGCGTTGTGGGACAGGGGTTCGTCGGCGAGCAGTACTTC
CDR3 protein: CSVVGQGFVGEQYF

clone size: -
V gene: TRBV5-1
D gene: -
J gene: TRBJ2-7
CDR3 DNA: TGCGCCAGCAGCTTGAACAGTCTCTCCTACGAGCAGTACTTC
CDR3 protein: CASSLNSLSYEQYF

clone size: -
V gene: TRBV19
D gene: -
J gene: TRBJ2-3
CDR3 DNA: TGTGCCAGTAGTGAGGGGCCTAGAGGCACAGATACGCAGTATTTT
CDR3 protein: CASSEGPRGTDTQYF

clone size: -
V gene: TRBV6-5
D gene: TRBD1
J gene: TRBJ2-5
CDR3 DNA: TGTGCCAGCAGTTACTGGACAGGACAAGAGACCCAGTACTTC
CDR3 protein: CASSYWTGQETQYF

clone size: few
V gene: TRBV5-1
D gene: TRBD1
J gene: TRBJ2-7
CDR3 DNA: TGCGCCAGCAGCAAGGACAGGGGCGACTACGAGCAGTACTTC
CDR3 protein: CASSKDRGDYEQYF

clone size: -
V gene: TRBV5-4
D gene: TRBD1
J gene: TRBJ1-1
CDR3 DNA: TGTGCCAGCAGCCCGGAGGGGGCCTCGGGAGTCACTGAAGCTTTCTTT
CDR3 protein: CASSPEGASGVTEAFF

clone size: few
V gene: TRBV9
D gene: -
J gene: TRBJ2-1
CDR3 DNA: TGTGCCAGCAGCGTAGTTGAGGGGACATACAATGAGCAGTTCTTC
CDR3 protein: CASSVVEGTYNEQFF

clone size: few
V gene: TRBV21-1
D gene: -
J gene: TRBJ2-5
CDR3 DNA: TGTGCCAGCAGCAAAGCGCCCACTAGGGAGACCCAGTACTTC
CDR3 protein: CASSKAPTRETQYF

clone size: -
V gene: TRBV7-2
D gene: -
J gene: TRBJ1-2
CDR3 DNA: TGTGCCAGCAGCTTAGCCACTGGCGTGTCATTCGCCTATGGCTACACCTTC
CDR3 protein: CASSLATGVSFAYGYTF

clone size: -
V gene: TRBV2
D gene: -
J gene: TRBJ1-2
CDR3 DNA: TGTGCCAGCAGTGAAGCGAGGCAGGACTATGGCTACACCTTC
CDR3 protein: CASSEARQDYGYTF

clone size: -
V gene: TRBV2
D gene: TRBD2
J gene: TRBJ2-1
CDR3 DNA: TGTGCCAGCAGGAGGAGCGGGGTATCCTACAATGAGCAGTTCTTC
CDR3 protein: CASRRSGVSYNEQFF

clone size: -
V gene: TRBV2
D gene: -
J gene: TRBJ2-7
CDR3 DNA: TGTGCCAGCAGTGGACTCGGGTCCGAGCAGTACTTC
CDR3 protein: CASSGLGSEQYF

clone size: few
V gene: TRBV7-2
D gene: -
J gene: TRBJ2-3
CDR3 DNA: TGTGCCAGCAGATGGCGGGGAAGCACAGATACGCAGTATTTT
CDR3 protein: CASRWRGSTDTQYF

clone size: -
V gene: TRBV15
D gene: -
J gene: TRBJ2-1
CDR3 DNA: TGTGCCACCAGCAGAGATACAGGCAGACTACAGTTCTTC
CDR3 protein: CATSRDTGRLQFF

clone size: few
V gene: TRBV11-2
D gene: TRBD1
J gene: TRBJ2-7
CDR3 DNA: TGTGCCAGCAGCTTACGCCGGGACAGGGGCTACGAGCAGTACTTC
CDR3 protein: CASSLRRDRGYEQYF

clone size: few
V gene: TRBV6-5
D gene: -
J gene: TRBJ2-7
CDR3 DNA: TGTGCCAGCAGTGAAGAAGGTCCCCCCTACGAGCAGTACTTC
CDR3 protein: CASSEEGPPYEQYF

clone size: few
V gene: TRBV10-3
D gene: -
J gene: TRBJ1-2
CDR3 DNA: TGTGCCATAGGACAAGTCGATAACTATGGCTACACCTTC
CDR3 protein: CAIGQVDNYGYTF

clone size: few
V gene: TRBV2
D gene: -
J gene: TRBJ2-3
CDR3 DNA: TGTGCCAGCAGTGAAGCTCCAATAGATACGCAGTATTTT
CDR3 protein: CASSEAPIDTQYF

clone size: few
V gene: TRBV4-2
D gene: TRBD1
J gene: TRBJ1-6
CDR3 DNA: TGTGCCAGCAGCCCGAGGACAGGGCAAAGCAATTCACCCCTCCACTTT
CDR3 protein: CASSPRTGQSNSPLHF

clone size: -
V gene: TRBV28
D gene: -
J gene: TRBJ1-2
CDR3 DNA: TGTGCCCTTGGTGGAGATGGCTACACCTTC
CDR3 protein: CALGGDGYTF

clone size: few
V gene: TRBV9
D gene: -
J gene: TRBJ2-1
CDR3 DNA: TGTGCCAGCAGCGTAGCGGCGGGCCAGGGTGTGGATGAGCAGTTCTTC
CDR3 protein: CASSVAAGQGVDEQFF

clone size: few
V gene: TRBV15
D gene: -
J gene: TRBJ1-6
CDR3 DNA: TGTGCCACCAGCAGAGATCACATCAGACGATTGGGTTCACCCCTCCACTTT
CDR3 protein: CATSRDHIRRLGSPLHF

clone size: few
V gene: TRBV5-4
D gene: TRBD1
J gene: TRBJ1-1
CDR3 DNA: TGTGCCAGCAGCAACGGACAGGGCCACACTGAAGCTTTCTTT
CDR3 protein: CASSNGQGHTEAFF

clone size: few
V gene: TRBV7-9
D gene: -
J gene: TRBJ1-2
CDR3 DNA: TGTGCCAGCAGCTTAGAACAGGGCCATGGCTACACCTTC
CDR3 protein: CASSLEQGHGYTF

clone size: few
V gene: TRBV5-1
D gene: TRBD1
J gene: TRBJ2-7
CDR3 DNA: TGCGCCAGTTCTTTGAACAGGGGTTCCTACGAGCAGTACTTC
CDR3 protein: CASSLNRGSYEQYF

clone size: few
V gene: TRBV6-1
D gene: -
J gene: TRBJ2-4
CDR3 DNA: TGTGCCAGCAGTGAAACTAGGTACGACATTCAGTACTTC
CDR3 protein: CASSETRYDIQYF

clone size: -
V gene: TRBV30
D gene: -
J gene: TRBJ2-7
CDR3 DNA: TGTGCCTGGAGTGCTCTAGGAGCAAACTACGAGCAGTACTTC
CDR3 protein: CAWSALGANYEQYF

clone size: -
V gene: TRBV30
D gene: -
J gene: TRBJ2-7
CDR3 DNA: TGTGCCTGGAGTGGTCATTACGAGCAGTACTTC
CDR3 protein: CAWSGHYEQYF

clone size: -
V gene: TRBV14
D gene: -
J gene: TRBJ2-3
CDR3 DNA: TGTGCCAGCAGCCAAGGCCAGGGGGGGGATACGCAGTATTTT
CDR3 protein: CASSQGQGGDTQYF

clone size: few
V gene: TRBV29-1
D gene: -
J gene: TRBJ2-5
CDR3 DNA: TGCAGCGTCTCGCCGCCTTCAGAGACCCAGTACTTC
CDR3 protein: CSVSPPSETQYF

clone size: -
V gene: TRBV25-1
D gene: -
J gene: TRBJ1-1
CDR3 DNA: TGTGCCAGCAGTGCCCTAGGGTCAGGGAACACTGAAGCTTTCTTT
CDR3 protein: CASSALGSGNTEAFF

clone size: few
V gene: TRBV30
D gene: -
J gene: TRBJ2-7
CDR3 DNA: TGTGCCTGCCTCCAGAGGGGGACCCCCTACGAGCAGTACTTC
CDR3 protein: CACLQRGTPYEQYF

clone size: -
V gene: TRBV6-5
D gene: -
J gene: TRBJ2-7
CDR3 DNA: TGTGCCAGCAGTTTACGAGAGGAGCAGTACTTC
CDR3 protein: CASSLREEQYF

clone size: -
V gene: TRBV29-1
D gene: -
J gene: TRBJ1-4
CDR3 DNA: TGCAGCGTTGCCGGGACTAATGAAAAACTGTTTTTT
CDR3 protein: CSVAGTNEKLFF

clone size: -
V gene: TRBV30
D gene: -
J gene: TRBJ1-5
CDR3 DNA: TGTGCCTGGAGTGTACAAGGAAGACAGCCCCAGCATTTT
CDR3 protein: CAWSVQGRQPQHF

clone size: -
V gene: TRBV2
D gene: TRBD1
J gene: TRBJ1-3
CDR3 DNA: TGTGCCAGCGGCCGGGACAGCCTAAGCTCATTT
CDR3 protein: CASGRDSLSSF

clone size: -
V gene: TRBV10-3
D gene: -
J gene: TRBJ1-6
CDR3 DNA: TGTGCCATCAGTGAGTCGGTGGATAATTCACCCCTCCACTTT
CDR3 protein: CAISESVDNSPLHF

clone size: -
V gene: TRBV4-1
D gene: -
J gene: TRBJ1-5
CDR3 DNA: TGCGCCAGCAGCCAAGATTTTTCGGCAGGGAAAGGGATCAGTCGGCCCCAGCATTTT
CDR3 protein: CASSQDFSAGKGISRPQHF

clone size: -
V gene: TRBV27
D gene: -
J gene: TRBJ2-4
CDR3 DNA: TGTGCCAGCAGGCCTGGCGCTGGAGCCAAAAACATTCAGTACTTC
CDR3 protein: CASRPGAGAKNIQYF

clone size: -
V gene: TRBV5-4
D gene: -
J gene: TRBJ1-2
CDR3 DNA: TGTGCCAGCAGCTCCAGCGCCGGGGGCGATTATGGCTACACCTTC
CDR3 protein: CASSSSAGGDYGYTF

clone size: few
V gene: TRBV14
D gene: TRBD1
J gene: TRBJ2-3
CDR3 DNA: TGTGCCAGCAGCCCACTTTGGACAGGGGGCACAGATACGCAGTATTTT
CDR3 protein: CASSPLWTGGTDTQYF

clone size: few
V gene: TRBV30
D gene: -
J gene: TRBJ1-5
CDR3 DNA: TGTGCCTGGAGTCCGCCCAATCAGCCCCAGCATTTT
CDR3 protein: CAWSPPNQPQHF

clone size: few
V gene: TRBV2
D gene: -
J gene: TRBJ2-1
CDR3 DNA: TGTGCCAGCAGGATAACCGGATCCAATGAGCAGTTCTTC
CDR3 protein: CASRITGSNEQFF

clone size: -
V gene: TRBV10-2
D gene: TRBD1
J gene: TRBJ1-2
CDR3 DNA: TGCGCCAGCAGTGTATGGTCAGGGGGTAACTATGGCTACACCTTC
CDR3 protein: CASSVWSGGNYGYTF

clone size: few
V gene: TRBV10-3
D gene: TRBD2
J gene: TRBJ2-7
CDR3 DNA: TGTGCCATCAGTGAGTCGGGAGGGAGCTCCTACGAGCAGTACTTC
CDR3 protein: CAISESGGSSYEQYF

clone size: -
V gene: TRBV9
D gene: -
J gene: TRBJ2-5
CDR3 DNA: TGTGCCAGCAGCCCCCGACCCCTGAGAGAGACCCAGTACTTC
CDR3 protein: CASSPRPLRETQYF

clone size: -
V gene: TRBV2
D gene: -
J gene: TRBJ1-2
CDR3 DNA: TGTGCCAGCAGTGGGGGGGACGGAAAGAGTTATGGCTACACCTTC
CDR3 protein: CASSGGDGKSYGYTF

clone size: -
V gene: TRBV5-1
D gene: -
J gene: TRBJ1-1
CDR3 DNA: TGCGCCAGCAGCTTGATCGTGAGTTCGAACACTGAAGCTTTCTTT
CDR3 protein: CASSLIVSSNTEAFF

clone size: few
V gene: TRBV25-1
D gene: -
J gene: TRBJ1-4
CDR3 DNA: TGTGCCAGCAGTGAAGAATGGGGCAAAACTAATGAAAAACTGTTTTTT
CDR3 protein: CASSEEWGKTNEKLFF

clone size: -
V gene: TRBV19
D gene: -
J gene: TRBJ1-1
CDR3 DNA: TGTGCCAGTAGTATATTCGCCAGGGCCAACACTGAAGCTTTCTTT
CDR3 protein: CASSIFARANTEAFF

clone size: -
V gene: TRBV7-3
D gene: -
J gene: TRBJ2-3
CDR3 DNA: TGTGCCAGCAGCTTCGGTCAAGGAGGAGATACGCAGTATTTT
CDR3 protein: CASSFGQGGDTQYF

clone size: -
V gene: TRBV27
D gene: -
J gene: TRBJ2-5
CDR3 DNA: TGTGCCAGCAAGAATATCCCGGCCCCACGGGTAAAGACCCAGTACTTC
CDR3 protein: CASKNIPAPRVKTQYF

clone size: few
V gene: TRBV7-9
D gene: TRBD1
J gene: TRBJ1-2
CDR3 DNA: TGTGCCAGCAGCTCCCACTCAGGGGGCTCGGGCTATGGCTACACCTTC
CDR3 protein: CASSSHSGGSGYGYTF

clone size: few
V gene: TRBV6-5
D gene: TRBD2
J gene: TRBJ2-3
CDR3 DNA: TGTGCCAGCAGTTACTGGCGGGGGGGCGTAGATACGCAGTATTTT
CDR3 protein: CASSYWRGGVDTQYF